The 2 T cell receptor beta chains reported below all come from one sample, sequenced in a study of CD8 T cells in ankylosing spondylitis. Each CDR3 protein is one row after TCRdb ran MiXCR on the 5' RACE reads. The data show some 240,000 distinct CDR3 sequences, with roughly 8.6% seen just once and over 6.5% held by the top ten. Sequencing used blood, either unsorted or a sorted T cell fraction (not recorded which). These receptors came from a male donor with ankylosing spondylitis or in good health (not recorded which).

J is TRBJ2-1 and V is TRBV6-2 or TRBV6-3; 12 bases map to TRBD2. The CDR3 is 16 amino acids. Germline trimming cut 5 bases from V and 2 bases from J; bases unmatched to any gene: 4. The germline V gene has CDR1 MNHEY and CDR2 SVGEGT. The CDR3 nucleotides are TGTGCCAGCAGTGAGACTAGCGGGGGCCCCTACAATGAGCAGTTCTTC. Protein: CASSETSGGPYNEQFF.

This clonotype was recorded many times. The chain uses TRBV7-2 and TRBJ2-1; no clear D gene. Looked up from germline, CDR1 is SGHTA and CDR2 is FQGNSA. V was trimmed by 1 base and J by 0 bases, leaving 10 bases between them. This CDR3 is 16 amino acids long. CDR3 residues: CASSLGRIISYNEQFF. CDR3 bases: TGTGCCAGCAGCTTAGGCAGGATTATCTCCTACAATGAGCAGTTCTTC.